The 16 T cell receptor beta chains in this list originate from one sample, sequenced in a study of T cell repertoires in cytomegalovirus infection. One entry per CDR3 protein results from TCRdb running MiXCR on the reads. The repertoire holds some 390,000 distinct CDR3 sequences, with roughly 18% as singletons. Specimen: PBMCs. Receptors originate from a human donor in good health (CMV status not recorded). Some clones in this sample may be carry-over from other donors' samples.

This clonotype was found a few times. The chain carries TRBV5-4 and TRBJ2-3, with D possibly called TRBD1 or TRBD2 (6 bases each). The germline V gene encodes CDR1 SGHNT and CDR2 YYREEE (reference sequence). Trimming shortened V by 4 bases and J by 2 bases, and 17 bases separated the two germline ends. The CDR3 is 16 amino acids. DNA of the CDR3: TGTGCCAGCAGCGGGCCCCAACCGGGGGCCACAGATACGCAGTATTTT. Translation gives CASSGPQPGATDTQYF.

This clonotype was recorded at least ten times. The gene calls are TRBV7-9 and TRBJ2-1; 7 bases align to TRBD1. V lost 6 bases and J lost 0; bases outside the gene matches: 8. Germline CDR1 and CDR2: SEHNR and FQNEAQ (reference sequence). The CDR3 runs to 16 residues. The CDR3 nucleotides are TGTGCCAGCAGAAAGACAGGGAAAGGCTCCTACAATGAGCAGTTCTTC. Its translation: CASRKTGKGSYNEQFF.

About this clonotype: The junction and the germline gene differ at one end; a read error may be behind it. The chain carries TRBV29-1 and TRBJ2-3, with D possibly TRBD2 on 6 matching bases. This CDR3 contains 13 residues. The germline CDR1 and CDR2 sequences are SQVTM and ANQGSEA. CDR3 protein: CSAREAGADTRYF. CDR3 nucleotides: TGCAGCGCCAGGGAGGCGGGCGCAGATACGCGGTATTTT.

The chain recombines TRBV12-3 or TRBV12-4 with TRBJ2-2, with TRBD1 matching over 7 bases. This CDR3 comprises 13 residues. The J segment lost 6 bases and the V segment lost 6 bases, leaving 4 bases of the junction unmatched. CDR3 loop: CASRPGGPGELFF. CDR3 coding DNA: TGTGCCAGCAGGCCAGGGGGACCCGGGGAGCTGTTTTTT.

V gene TRBV10-3 combines with J gene TRBJ1-5, with a weak D call TRBD1 (6 bases). This CDR3 comprises 14 residues. Between the trimmed V and J ends, which lost 10 bases and 4 bases, there was a span of 17 bases. Per germline, CDR1 ENHRY and CDR2 SYGVKD. In DNA form, the CDR3 reads TGTGCCACCAGGGGTTCAGAGCCGAATCAGCCCCAGCATTTT. Residues: CATRGSEPNQPQHF.

The chain links TRBV20-1 to TRBJ2-3, with TRBD2 matching over 14 bases. The CDR3 extends over 15 amino acids. Germline V gene sequence: CDR1 DFQATT, CDR2 SNEGSKA (reference sequence). V was clipped by 0 bases and J by 10 bases; unmatched bases: 6. This chain's CDR3 is CSARDRGLAGEPQYF. The CDR3 coding sequence is TGCAGTGCTAGAGATAGGGGACTAGCGGGGGAGCCGCAGTATTTT.

This clonotype is categorized as large. The chain links TRBV11-2 to TRBJ2-3, with 7 bases fitting TRBD1. V lost 2 bases and J lost 1; bases outside the gene matches: 3. Per the germline V gene, CDR1 is SGHAT and CDR2 is FQNNGV. This CDR3 spans 15 amino acids. Written as DNA, the CDR3 is TGTGCCAGCAGCTTAAACAGGGGTCGCACAGATACGCAGTATTTT. This sequence encodes CASSLNRGRTDTQYF.

This clonotype was seen repeatedly, ten times or more. J is TRBJ1-1 and V is TRBV4-1; D is perhaps TRBD1 (5 bases). This CDR3 has 15 residues. The germline V gene has CDR1 MGHRA and CDR2 YSYEKL. The V gene lost 5 bases and the J gene lost 5 bases, with 18 bases spanning the gap. CDR3: CASSVLTGEGTEAFF. The CDR3 bases are TGCGCCAGCAGCGTATTGACGGGGGAAGGAACTGAAGCTTTCTTT.

The CDR3 DNA follows: TGCAGTGCTGAGCCTCCGGGGGGGTTGGGTAATGAGCAGTTCTTC. Residues: CSAEPPGGLGNEQFF. The chain is built from TRBV20-1 and TRBJ2-1; 8 bases fit TRBD2. The CDR3 has 15 residues. Looked up from germline, CDR1 is DFQATT and CDR2 is SNEGSKA (reference sequence). Trimming cost V 5 bases and J 7 bases; bases outside gene matches: 13.

The chain has TRBV2 and TRBJ2-3; 9 nucleotides match TRBD2. CDR1 SNHLY and CDR2 FYNNEI come from the germline V gene. This CDR3 contains 16 residues. V lost 0 bases, J lost 2 bases, and 3 bases stayed unmatched. The CDR3 region is CASSEALAGFTDTQYF. In DNA form, the CDR3 reads TGTGCCAGCAGTGAAGCACTAGCGGGTTTCACAGATACGCAGTATTTT. Variable domain in full (rest from reference TRBV2 and TRBJ2-3): EPEVTQTPSHQVTQMGQEVILRCVPISNHLYFYWYRQILGQKVEFLVSFYNNEISEKSEIFDDQFSVERPDGSNFTLKIRSTKLEDSAMYFCASSEALAGFTDTQYFGPGTRLTVL.

This clonotype appeared many times. This chain uses TRBV10-3 with TRBJ2-1; 8 bases are a match to TRBD2. V was clipped by 2 bases and J by 8 bases; unmatched bases: 17. Per the germline V gene, CDR1 is ENHRY and CDR2 is SYGVKD. The CDR3 consists of 18 residues. The CDR3 sequence: CAISEGLGESGGMDEQFF. CDR3 sequence (DNA): TGTGCCATCAGTGAGGGTCTTGGGGAAAGCGGGGGTATGGATGAGCAGTTCTTC.

This clonotype was observed many times. The chain combines TRBV7-2 with TRBJ2-2; tentatively, D is TRBD2 (5 bases). Trimming stripped 4 bases from V and 6 bases from J, with 15 bases between. The CDR3 totals 15 residues. Looked up from germline, CDR1 is SGHTA and CDR2 is FQGNSA. The CDR3 coding sequence is TGTGCCAGCAGCTCCCTCCCTCGGGGAGCCGGGGAGCTGTTTTTT. It translates to CASSSLPRGAGELFF.

This clonotype has a handful of counts. The V call is TRBV28, the J call TRBJ1-1; 9 bases match TRBD1. J gave up 4 bases and V 5 bases, and 5 bases lay outside the gene matches. CDR1 is MDHEN, CDR2 SYDVKM, per germline. This CDR3 spans 14 amino acids. The CDR3 bases are TGTGCCAGCAGTACCGGGACAGGGTCCACTGAAGCTTTCTTT. Residues: CASSTGTGSTEAFF.

This clonotype was seen many times. The J gene is TRBJ1-1, the V gene TRBV7-2, with 7 nucleotides matching TRBD1. Trimming took 5 bases from V and 1 from J; bases not matched to a gene: 1. Germline CDR1 and CDR2: SGHTA and FQGNSA. This CDR3 has 13 amino acids. The CDR3 region is CASSRQGNTEAFF. Written as DNA, the CDR3 is TGTGCCAGCAGCCGACAGGGGAACACTGAAGCTTTCTTT.

This clonotype was picked up a small number of times. This rearrangement joins TRBV7-2 to TRBJ2-7; perhaps TRBD2 as D (6 bases). The germline CDR1 and CDR2 sequences are SGHTA and FQGNSA. Between the trimmed V and J ends, which lost 5 bases and 2 bases, there was a span of 19 bases. There are 16 residues in the CDR3. In nucleotides, the CDR3 is TGTGCCAGCAGCCCTGGCCATCGCCTAGCGACCTACGAGCAGTACTTC. Translating it yields CASSPGHRLATYEQYF.

The table lists this clonotype with a few counts. The chain links TRBV27 to TRBJ1-1, with D hard to call. Germline V gene data show CDR1 as MNHEY and CDR2 as SMNVEV (reference sequence). V was shortened by 4 bases and J by 7 bases, with 19 bases between the two germline ends. The CDR3 sequence is 15 residues long. CDR3 sequence reads: CASSSLAKAEGEAFF. Written as DNA, the CDR3 is TGTGCCAGCAGTTCTTTAGCCAAGGCTGAAGGTGAAGCTTTCTTT.